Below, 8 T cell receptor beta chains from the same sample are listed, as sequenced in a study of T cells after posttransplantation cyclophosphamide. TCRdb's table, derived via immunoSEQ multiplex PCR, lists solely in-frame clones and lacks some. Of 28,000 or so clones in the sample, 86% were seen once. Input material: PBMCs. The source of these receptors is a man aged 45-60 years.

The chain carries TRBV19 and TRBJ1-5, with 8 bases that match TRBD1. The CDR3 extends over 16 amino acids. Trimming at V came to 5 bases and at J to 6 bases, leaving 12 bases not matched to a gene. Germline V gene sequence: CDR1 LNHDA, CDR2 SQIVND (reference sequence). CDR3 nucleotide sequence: TGTGCCAGTAGTCTTACCTCAGGGGGCGGCGGTCAGCCCCAGCATTTT. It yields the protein CASSLTSGGGGQPQHF.

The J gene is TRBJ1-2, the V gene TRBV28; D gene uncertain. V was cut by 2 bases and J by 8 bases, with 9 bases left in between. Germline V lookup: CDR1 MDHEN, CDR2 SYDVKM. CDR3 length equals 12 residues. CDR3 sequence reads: CASSLLLRGYTF. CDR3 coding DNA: TGTGCCAGCAGTTTACTATTGCGCGGCTACACCTTC.

The CDR3 sequence: CASSLSGDVYGYTF. For the CDR3, the DNA is TGTGCCAGCAGCTTGTCAGGGGATGTCTATGGCTACACCTTC. The V call is TRBV5-5, the J call TRBJ1-2; possibly TRBD1 for D (6 bases). The CDR3 contains 14 residues. V gave up 1 base and J gave up 4 bases, with 11 bases separating them. Germline CDR1 is SGHKS and CDR2 is YYEKEE (reference sequence).

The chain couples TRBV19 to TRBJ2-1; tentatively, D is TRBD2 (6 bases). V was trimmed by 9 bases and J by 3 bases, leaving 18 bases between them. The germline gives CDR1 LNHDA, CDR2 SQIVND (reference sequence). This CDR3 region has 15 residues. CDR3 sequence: CASNLGGPYYNEQFF. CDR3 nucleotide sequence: TGTGCCAGCAACCTCGGGGGTCCTTACTACAATGAGCAGTTCTTC.

The CDR3 sequence is CASRTPAQGAEAFF. DNA for the CDR3: TGTGCCAGCAGAACCCCAGCACAGGGGGCTGAAGCTTTCTTT. The chain combines TRBV27 with TRBJ1-1; TRBD1 matches at 8 bases. This CDR3 contains 14 residues. V lost 6 bases and J lost 6; bases outside the gene matches: 9. Germline CDR1 and CDR2: MNHEY and SMNVEV (reference sequence).

CDR3 DNA sequence: TGTGCCAGCAGCTTTTCCGGGGGCGGGGGCCAGCCCCAGCATTTT. It translates to CASSFSGGGGQPQHF. The chain links TRBV7-9 to TRBJ1-5, with a weak D call TRBD1 (6 bases). CDR1 and CDR2 from the germline V gene are SEHNR and FQNEAQ (reference sequence). CDR3 size: 15 residues. V lost 3 bases and J 7 bases, leaving 16 bases between the germline ends.

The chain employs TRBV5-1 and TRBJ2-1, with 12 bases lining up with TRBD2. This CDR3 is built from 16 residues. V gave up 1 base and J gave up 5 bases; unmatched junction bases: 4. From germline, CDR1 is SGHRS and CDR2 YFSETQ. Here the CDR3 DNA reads TGCGCCAGCAGCTTGTACCTAGCGGGGGGGGACAATGAGCAGTTCTTC. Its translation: CASSLYLAGGDNEQFF.

CDR3: CASSRTGIYEQYF. In DNA, the CDR3 is TGTGCCAGCAGCCGGACAGGCATCTACGAGCAGTACTTC. V is TRBV14 and J is TRBJ2-7, with TRBD1 matching over 7 bases. This CDR3 has 13 residues. Germline assignment: CDR1 SGHDN and CDR2 FVKESK. The junction had 3 bases not matched to a gene; V was cut back by 4 bases and J by 3 bases. The whole variable domain, remainder taken from reference TRBV14 and TRBJ2-7, is EAGVTQFPSHSVIEKGQTVTLRCDPISGHDNLYWYRRVMGKEIKFLLHFVKESKQDESGMPNNRFLAERTGGTYSTLKVQPAELEDSGVYFCASSRTGIYEQYFGPGTRLTVT.